Each of the 20 T cell receptor beta chains below was sequenced from the same sample in a study of CXCR3-negative and CXCR3-positive naive CD8 T cells. General study findings and limits: CXCR3-negative naive cells had less hydrophobic TRB CDR3s than did CXCR3-positive naive cells.

TRB cDNA libraries were made by UMI-labeled 5' RACE. After re-calling the 5' RACE reads, TCRdb lists one entry per CDR3 protein, DNA absent. Its listing shows about 120,000 distinct CDR3 sequences. What these receptors recognize is not known. The sequenced material came from naive CXCR3+ CD8+ T cells from blood. Subset reported: CD45RO-CCR7+CD27+CD95- naive CD8+ T cells expressing CXCR3 (TNR3+). Every receptor here comes from a human donor in good health. Some clones in this sample may be carry-over from other donors' samples.

J is TRBJ2-1 and V is TRBV11-2; the D gene TCRdb calls, TRBD1, cannot be checked with no DNA. This CDR3 is 12 amino acids long. Germline V gene data show CDR1 as SGHAT and CDR2 as FQNNGV. The CDR3 reads CASSLGPDEQFF.

The genes are TRBV24-1 and TRBJ2-1; the D call of TRBD1 rests on TCRdb alone, since no DNA is present to check it. The CDR3 spans 15 residues. The germline V gene has CDR1 KGHDR and CDR2 SFDVKD. This chain's CDR3 is CATSDLRDKNNEQFF.

The gene calls are TRBV28 and TRBJ2-1; the D gene TCRdb calls, TRBD2, cannot be checked with no DNA. Germline assignment: CDR1 MDHEN and CDR2 SYDVKM. The CDR3 covers 19 residues. The CDR3 spells CASSPGTSGFYEAYNEQFF.

This chain links TRBV15 with TRBJ2-3; TCRdb's D gene call, TRBD2, goes unchecked for lack of DNA. This CDR3 has 15 amino acids. CDR1 LNHNV and CDR2 YYDKDF come from the germline V gene (reference sequence). The CDR3: CATSSNREGQDKQYF.

The chain couples TRBV20-1 to TRBJ1-6. CDR3 length: 15 amino acids. The germline V gene encodes CDR1 DFQATT and CDR2 SNEGSKA (reference sequence). The CDR3 region is CSARDGNSWNSPLHF.

The V and J genes are TRBV15 and TRBJ2-4; TCRdb picks TRBD1, but there is no DNA to check that call. This CDR3 has 15 residues. Germline lookup yields CDR1 LNHNV and CDR2 YYDKDF (reference sequence). The CDR3 sequence is CATSTTGLAKNIPYF. Full variable domain (rest looked up from reference TRBV15 and TRBJ2-4): DAMVIQNPRYQVTQFGKPVTLSCSQTLNHNVMYWYQQKSSQAPKLLFHYYDKDFNNEADTPDNFQSRRPNTSFCFLDIRSPGLGDTAMYLCATSTTGLAKNIPYFGAGTRLSVL.

The chain has TRBV27 and TRBJ1-5. Germline V lookup: CDR1 MNHEY, CDR2 SMNVEV (reference sequence). The CDR3 has 13 amino acids. Here the CDR3 reads CASSSQALQPQHF.

The chain joins TRBV18 to TRBJ1-2. The CDR3 is 16 residues long. The germline gives CDR1 KGHSH, CDR2 LQKENI. This CDR3 is CASSPPGRTADYGYTF.

The chain couples TRBV5-4 to TRBJ2-3; TCRdb's D gene call, TRBD2, goes unchecked for lack of DNA. CDR3 length equals 18 residues. The germline V gene has CDR1 SGHNT and CDR2 YYREEE (reference sequence). CDR3 sequence: CASSLGLAGDYSTDTQYF. The variable domain in full, completed from reference TRBV5-4 and TRBJ2-3, reads ETGVTQSPTHLIKTRGQQVTLRCSSQSGHNTVSWYQQALGQGPQFIFQYYREEENGRGNFPPRFSGLQFPNYSSELNVNALELDDSALYLCASSLGLAGDYSTDTQYFGPGTRLTVL.

CDR3: CASSPPPIQMNTEAFF. The chain is built from TRBV18 and TRBJ1-1. The CDR3 sequence is 16 residues long. Germline V gene data show CDR1 as KGHSH and CDR2 as LQKENI.

This sequence joins TRBV10-3 and TRBJ2-7; there is no DNA to check the TCRdb D call of TRBD2. Germline values: CDR1 ENHRY, CDR2 SYGVKD. The CDR3 runs to 16 residues. The CDR3 here is CAIRGLAGSQGYEQYF.

The genes are TRBV19 and TRBJ2-7. Germline assignment: CDR1 LNHDA and CDR2 SQIVND (reference sequence). The CDR3 extends over 14 amino acids. CDR3 loop: CASSMALRTYEQYF.

The rearrangement links TRBV9 to TRBJ2-6; the D gene TCRdb calls, TRBD1, cannot be checked with no DNA. Germline-derived CDR1 and CDR2 are SGDLS and YYNGEE. CDR3 length: 15 residues. The CDR3 loop is CAAGQGLSGANVLTF. Supplemented by reference TRBV9 and TRBJ2-6, the full variable domain reads DSGVTQTPKHLITATGQRVTLRCSPRSGDLSVYWYQQSLDQGLQFLIQYYNGEERAKGNILERFSAQQFPDLHSELNLSSLELGDSALYFCAAGQGLSGANVLTFGAGSRLTVL.

The genes are TRBV11-2 and TRBJ2-5; TCRdb's D gene call, TRBD1, goes unchecked for lack of DNA. The CDR3 totals 14 residues. The germline V gene encodes CDR1 SGHAT and CDR2 FQNNGV. The CDR3 sequence is CASSLTGGKETQYF.

The CDR3 is CASSISRTGGHEQYF. J is TRBJ2-7 and V is TRBV28; TCRdb selects TRBD1, and the lack of DNA leaves this call unchecked. The germline V gene has CDR1 MDHEN and CDR2 SYDVKM. This CDR3 region has 15 residues.

The chain carries TRBV4-3 and TRBJ2-1; the D call from TCRdb, TRBD1, cannot be confirmed without DNA. The CDR3 runs to 15 residues. Germline V CDR1 and CDR2: LGHNA, YSLEER. This CDR3 is CASSQDTGTYNEQFF.

The CDR3 spells CASSFDREYNSPLHF. The chain employs TRBV7-2 and TRBJ1-6; there is no DNA to check the TCRdb D call of TRBD1. Germline loops: CDR1 SGHTA, CDR2 FQGNSA. CDR3 length: 15 residues.

This chain uses TRBV5-1 with TRBJ1-2; as DNA is missing, the TRBD1 call by TCRdb cannot be tested. Germline CDR1 reads SGHRS; CDR2 reads YFSETQ. This CDR3 comprises 14 residues. The CDR3 sequence: CASSGSPANYGYTF. Full variable domain (remainder filled in from reference TRBV5-1 and TRBJ1-2): KAGVTQTPRYLIKTRGQQVTLSCSPISGHRSVSWYQQTPGQGLQFLFEYFSETQRNKGNFPGRFSGRQFSNSRSEMNVSTLELGDSALYLCASSGSPANYGYTFGSGTRLTVV.

The V gene is TRBV5-1, the J gene TRBJ2-7; TCRdb lists TRBD1, though no DNA is available to test this call. Looked up from germline, CDR1 is SGHRS and CDR2 is YFSETQ. The CDR3 spans 13 residues. The CDR3 loop is CASRPEALYEQYF.

V gene TRBV7-8 combines with J gene TRBJ2-1; TCRdb selects TRBD2, and the lack of DNA leaves this call unchecked. CDR1 is SGHVS, CDR2 FQNEAQ, per germline. The CDR3 runs 16 residues. The CDR3 protein is CASSLAPSGSYNEQFF.